These 3 T cell receptor beta chains were all obtained from the same sample, sequenced in a study of T cells in women clearing cervical HPV infection. Sequencing used immunoSEQ multiplex PCR; TCRdb keeps in-frame clones, though not all of them. The table for this sample gives about 30,000 clones. Material: blood buffy coat. These receptors all come from a woman aged 18 to 75 with a cervical HPV16 infection that either progressed to CIN3+ or cleared (not recorded which).

For this clone: The CDR3 end falls 3 residues outside the read, so it is completed with the germline J gene. This rearrangement joins TRBV12-3 or TRBV12-4 to TRBJ1-2, with D possibly matching TRBD1 (5 bases). The length of the CDR3 is 12 residues. V was clipped by 3 bases and J by 7 bases, with 9 bases between them. The CDR3 loop reads CASSFRRAGYTF. CDR3 DNA, as far as it was read: TGTGCCAGCAGTTTCCGCAGGGCTGGC.

As for this clone: The missing CDR3 end, 3 residues past where the read stops, is filled in from the germline J gene. The gene calls are TRBV12-3 or TRBV12-4 and TRBJ2-2; 10 positions match TRBD1. CDR3 length: 12 residues. J was trimmed by 6 bases and V by 10 bases; bases with no gene match: 2. The DNA read from the CDR3 is TGTGCCATCGGACAGGGGGCCGGGGAG. It is translated as CAIGQGAGE. The CDR3 in full is CAIGQGAGELFF.

To note about this clone: Read coverage stops 3 residues before the CDR3 terminus; the germline J gene supplies the remainder. This chain connects TRBV25-1 to TRBJ1-2; D may be TRBD1 (5 bases). CDR3 length: 15 residues. Trimming left V 5 bases short and J 4 bases short, with 17 bases between. Germline-derived CDR1 and CDR2 are MGHDK and SYGVNS. CDR3 loop: CASSPRQGGFYGYTF. Partial CDR3 DNA: TGTGCCAGCAGTCCAAGGCAGGGAGGATTCTATGGC.